The 25 T cell receptor beta chains presented below share a single source sample, sequenced in a study of blood T cell repertoires in COVID-19. Clones were sequenced by immunoSEQ multiplex PCR, and TCRdb holds only the in-frame ones, with some missing. In the table there are some 400,000 clones, around 92% of which are singletons. Sequencing was performed on PBMCs or T cells enriched from blood (not recorded which). These receptors were taken from a woman aged 25-40 years who had recovered from COVID-19.

This chain uses TRBV7-3 with TRBJ2-1; no definite D call. V gave up 4 bases and J gave up 0 bases, with 4 bases separating them. The CDR3 consists of 13 residues. Germline lookup yields CDR1 SGHTA and CDR2 FQGTGA. The CDR3 DNA follows: TGTGCCAGCAGCTCCAGCTCCTACAATGAGCAGTTCTTC. Translating gives CASSSSSYNEQFF.

J is TRBJ1-6 and V is TRBV19, with TRBD1 as a possible D gene (6 bases). Between the trimmed V and J ends, which lost 6 bases and 8 bases, there was a span of 14 bases. The germline CDR1 and CDR2 sequences are LNHDA and SQIVND (reference sequence). The CDR3 has 14 residues. CDR3 region: CASSSTGQYSPLHF. The CDR3 nucleotides read TGTGCCAGTAGCTCGACAGGCCAGTATTCACCCCTCCACTTT.

This clone was counted a single time. The V gene is TRBV7-9, the J gene TRBJ2-1; 7 bases fit TRBD2. V lost 1 base to trimming and J lost 5 bases; unmatched junction nucleotides: 5. The CDR3 consists of 15 residues. CDR1 and CDR2 from the germline V gene are SEHNR and FQNEAQ (reference sequence). CDR3 sequence: CASSLGGLRDNEQFF. In nucleotides, the CDR3 is TGTGCCAGCAGCTTAGGGGGACTACGAGACAATGAGCAGTTCTTC.

The V call is TRBV4-1, the J call TRBJ2-7; TRBD1 is a possible D gene (5 bases). Trimming removed 1 base from V and 2 bases from J, with 12 bases in between. Germline CDR1 and CDR2: MGHRA and YSYEKL. The CDR3 extends over 15 amino acids. In nucleotides, the CDR3 is TGCGCCAGCAGCCAAGGCTCAGGGTTGCCCTACGAGCAGTACTTC. Protein sequence: CASSQGSGLPYEQYF.

A single count supports this clone. V gene TRBV5-1 combines with J gene TRBJ2-5; D might be TRBD2 (6 bases). The CDR3 runs to 16 residues. V was clipped by 1 base and J by 1 base, with 14 bases between them. In germline, CDR1 is SGHRS, CDR2 YFSETQ. This CDR3 reads CASSLWDSGPQETQYF. In DNA form, the CDR3 reads TGCGCCAGCAGCTTGTGGGATAGCGGCCCCCAAGAGACCCAGTACTTC.

The chain has TRBV12-5 and TRBJ1-4; D possibly corresponds to TRBD1 (6 bases). This CDR3 is 14 amino acids long. V lost 5 bases to trimming and J lost 8 bases, with 15 bases between them. The germline gives CDR1 LGHNT, CDR2 FRNRAP. CDR3 loop: CASGKDSNQEKLFF. CDR3 bases: TGTGCTAGTGGTAAGGACAGTAATCAGGAAAAACTGTTTTTT.

In DNA, the CDR3 is TGTGCCACCAGTGATTTGGCTAGCGGGGGTACAGATACGCAGTATTTT. It yields the protein CATSDLASGGTDTQYF. This chain connects TRBV24-1 to TRBJ2-3, with 10 bases that match TRBD2. The V gene's germline CDR1 is KGHDR and CDR2 SFDVKD. With 0 bases clipped from V and 3 bases from J, the junction kept 2 bases outside the gene matches. The CDR3 spans 16 residues.

This rearrangement joins TRBV15 to TRBJ1-3, with D possibly TRBD1 on 5 matching bases. This CDR3 has 16 residues. Germline assignment: CDR1 LNHNV and CDR2 YYDKDF (reference sequence). The V gene lost 0 bases and the J gene lost 6 bases, with 15 bases spanning the gap. CDR3 coding DNA: TGTGCCACCAGCAGAGACCCGGGCAGGGTATTAAACACCATATATTTT. Amino acid sequence: CATSRDPGRVLNTIYF.

V is TRBV2 and J is TRBJ1-2, with a possible D match to TRBD1 (6 bases). Germline V CDR1 and CDR2: SNHLY, FYNNEI. This CDR3 region has 13 residues. Trimming removed 3 bases from V and 5 bases from J, with 10 bases in between. The CDR3 is CASSDEGGYGYTF. DNA for the CDR3: TGTGCCAGCAGTGACGAGGGGGGGTATGGCTACACCTTC.

The chain couples TRBV11-2 to TRBJ2-7; D is unclear. Germline CDR1 reads SGHAT; CDR2 reads FQNNGV. V was shortened by 1 base and J by 6 bases, with 4 bases between the two germline ends. This CDR3 is 11 amino acids long. CDR3 amino acids: CASSLVSEQYF. The CDR3 region has the DNA TGTGCCAGCAGCTTAGTCAGCGAGCAGTACTTC.

The rearrangement links TRBV12-5 to TRBJ2-2, with a weak D call TRBD1 (6 bases). The V gene's germline CDR1 is LGHNT and CDR2 FRNRAP. CDR3 length equals 14 residues. The V gene lost 6 bases and the J gene lost 4 bases, with 12 bases spanning the gap. CDR3 protein: CASGWTAATGELFF. The CDR3, as DNA: TGTGCTAGTGGATGGACAGCTGCCACCGGGGAGCTGTTTTTT.

This sequence joins TRBV29-1 and TRBJ1-2; weak D call: TRBD1 (5 bases). CDR1 is SQVTM, CDR2 ANQGSEA, per germline. The CDR3 consists of 12 residues. V dropped 4 bases and J dropped 4 bases, with 10 bases sitting between them. The CDR3 nucleotides are TGCAGCGTTGTAGGGGTGTCCTATGGCTACACCTTC. This gives the protein CSVVGVSYGYTF.

The chain has TRBV11-2 and TRBJ1-6, with 8 bases matching TRBD1. The germline CDR1 and CDR2 sequences are SGHAT and FQNNGV. J lost 9 bases, V lost 5 bases, and 9 bases had no gene match. CDR3 length: 15 residues. In nucleotides, the CDR3 is TGTGCCAGCAGCGCTTCAGGGGGCTCGAGTTCACCCCTCCACTTT. This gives the protein CASSASGGSSSPLHF. Looking up the rest from reference TRBV11-2 and TRBJ1-6 gives the full variable domain: EAGVAQSPRYKIIEKRQSVAFWCNPISGHATLYWYQQILGQGPKLLIQFQNNGVVDDSQLPKDRFSAERLKGVDSTLKIQPAKLEDSAVYLCASSASGGSSSPLHFGNGTRLTVT.

The sample holds a few counts of this clone. This chain uses TRBV11-3 with TRBJ1-4, with TRBD1 matching over 11 bases. This CDR3 is 14 amino acids long. Germline V gene lookup returns CDR1 SGHNT and CDR2 YENEEA. Unmatched junction bases numbered 3, after V lost 5 bases and J lost 7 bases. The CDR3 region is CASSLGTGGEKLFF. CDR3 coding DNA: TGTGCCAGCAGCCTTGGGACAGGGGGTGAAAAACTGTTTTTT. Full variable domain (remainder filled in from reference TRBV11-3 and TRBJ1-4): EAGVVQSPRYKIIEKKQPVAFWCNPISGHNTLYWYLQNLGQGPELLIRYENEEAVDDSQLPKDRFSAERLKGVDSTLKIQPAELGDSAVYLCASSLGTGGEKLFFGSGTQLSVL.

This clone was found a few times. The chain combines TRBV19 with TRBJ2-7; D uncertain. Germline V lookup: CDR1 LNHDA, CDR2 SQIVND (reference sequence). The CDR3 consists of 13 residues. V lost 7 bases and J lost 2, with 12 bases in between. The CDR3 region is CASTNDNTYEQYF. Written as DNA, the CDR3 is TGTGCCAGTACCAACGACAACACCTACGAGCAGTACTTC.

The chain has TRBV4-2 and TRBJ1-4, with unresolved D. Deletions cut 3 bases from V and 3 bases from J, with 5 bases between. This CDR3 region has 13 residues. Germline V CDR1 and CDR2: LGHNA, YNFKEQ. CDR3 residues: CASSQRANEKLFF. The CDR3 bases are TGTGCCAGCAGCCAGCGAGCTAATGAAAAACTGTTTTTT.

The V gene is TRBV4-3, the J gene TRBJ2-5; possibly TRBD2 for D (7 bases). Germline assignment: CDR1 LGHNA and CDR2 YSLEER. The CDR3 runs 19 residues. Trimming stripped 0 bases from V and 0 bases from J, with 20 bases between. In DNA form, the CDR3 reads TGCGCCAGCAGCCAAGATAAGGGGTTGCGGGGGCCGTACCAAGAGACCCAGTACTTC. It encodes CASSQDKGLRGPYQETQYF.

CDR3 in amino acids: CSTGNYNEQFF. CDR3 coding DNA: TGCTCCACGGGGAATTACAATGAGCAGTTCTTC. The V call is TRBV5-1, the J call TRBJ2-1; tentative D call: TRBD2 (5 bases). The CDR3 has 11 amino acids. Germline CDR1 and CDR2: SGHRS and YFSETQ.

The chain couples TRBV27 to TRBJ1-1; TRBD1 agrees at 10 bases. With V trimmed by 5 bases and J by 5 bases, 8 bases remained unmatched. The CDR3 is 15 residues long. Germline loops: CDR1 MNHEY, CDR2 SMNVEV (reference sequence). This CDR3 is CASSVLGQGVTEAFF. CDR3 in DNA: TGTGCCAGCAGTGTGCTTGGACAGGGGGTAACTGAAGCTTTCTTT.

This rearrangement joins TRBV28 to TRBJ1-2; D is uncertain. Germline CDR1 MDHEN, CDR2 SYDVKM. This CDR3 region has 14 residues. V was shortened by 2 bases and J by 2 bases, with 9 bases between the two germline ends. CDR3: CASSLGLTNYGYTF. In DNA, the CDR3 is TGTGCCAGCAGTTTAGGACTGACCAACTATGGCTACACCTTC.

The chain joins TRBV6-5 to TRBJ1-4, with D maybe TRBD1 (5 bases). Germline V gene sequence: CDR1 MNHEY, CDR2 SVGAGI. CDR3 size: 14 residues. The V and J ends lost 4 bases and 2 bases respectively, with 8 bases between them. CDR3 DNA: TGTGCCAGCAGTTCAGGGTTTACTAATGAAAAACTGTTTTTT. Residues: CASSSGFTNEKLFF.

J is TRBJ1-3 and V is TRBV20-1; 8 nucleotides line up with TRBD1. The junction had 10 bases not matched to a gene; V was cut back by 3 bases and J by 0 bases. The CDR3 runs 17 residues. CDR1 DFQATT and CDR2 SNEGSKA come from the germline V gene (reference sequence). The CDR3 nucleotides are TGCAGTGCTAGTCGGCCAGGGGGCCGTAGCTCTGGAAACACCATATATTTT. Protein sequence: CSASRPGGRSSGNTIYF.

This clone was recorded only once. This chain joins TRBV10-3 and TRBJ1-3; tentatively, D is TRBD1 (5 bases). V lost 4 bases, J lost 2 bases, and 15 bases lay in between. The CDR3 spans 16 residues. CDR1 is ENHRY, CDR2 SYGVKD, per germline. The CDR3 DNA follows: TGTGCCATCAGTGGGGGATCCAGGGTTGCTGGAAACACCATATATTTT. Protein: CAISGGSRVAGNTIYF.

This clone was detected only once. The chain recombines TRBV6-5 with TRBJ2-1, with 10 bases matching TRBD2. V shed 5 bases, J shed 8 bases, and the junction held 6 bases outside the gene matches. Germline V gene data show CDR1 as MNHEY and CDR2 as SVGAGI. This CDR3 region has 14 residues. The CDR3 region has the DNA TGTGCCAGCAGTCAGGGACTAGCGACCGATGAGCAGTTCTTC. Amino acids: CASSQGLATDEQFF.

The genes are TRBV28 and TRBJ2-5; 7 bases line up with TRBD1. Germline trimming cut 5 bases from V and 1 base from J; bases unmatched to any gene: 7. The CDR3 is 15 amino acids. Per germline, CDR1 MDHEN and CDR2 SYDVKM. The CDR3 loop is CASSPPRDSQETQYF. The CDR3 DNA is TGTGCCAGCAGTCCACCCCGGGACAGCCAAGAGACCCAGTACTTC.